The 8 T cell receptor beta chains presented below share a single source sample, sequenced in a study of T cells in Graves' hyperthyroidism and ophthalmopathy. TCR beta CDR3 regions were amplified from RNA. Initially, a first-round RT-PCR of the TCR CDR3 employed the HTBI primer set. Via MiXCR, TCRdb re-called the multiplex PCR reads, giving one row per CDR3 protein. This table holds roughly 580,000 distinct CDR3 sequences, around 42% found once. Sequencing was performed on peripheral blood or thyroid tissue (not recorded which). These receptors were obtained from a woman aged 18 to 35 with Graves' hyperthyroidism.

This clonotype was detected many times. This chain links TRBV24-1 with TRBJ1-2; 9 nucleotides match TRBD1. Trimming cost V 7 bases and J 7 bases; bases outside gene matches: 6. This CDR3 is built from 13 residues. Germline CDR1 KGHDR, CDR2 SFDVKD. The CDR3 protein is CATSEGTGLGYTF. CDR3 DNA sequence: TGTGCCACCAGCGAGGGGACAGGGCTTGGCTACACCTTC.

Many counts were recorded for this clonotype. This sequence joins TRBV15 and TRBJ2-5; 9 bases align to TRBD1. The V gene's germline CDR1 is LNHNV and CDR2 YYDKDF (reference sequence). The CDR3 totals 15 residues. The J segment lost 2 bases and the V segment lost 3 bases, leaving 4 bases of the junction unmatched. CDR3 protein: CATSRGTGPQETQYF. In DNA, the CDR3 is TGTGCCACCAGCAGGGGGACAGGGCCTCAAGAGACCCAGTACTTC.

As to this clonotype: A read error is possible here, since a much larger clone lies one base away. The chain uses TRBV7-2 and TRBJ2-5, with 7 bases identical to TRBD2. Trimming removed 8 bases from V and 3 bases from J; junction bases left unmatched: 6. CDR3 length: 13 residues. Per germline, CDR1 SGHTA and CDR2 FQGNSA. The CDR3 spells CASLGLKEETQYF. CDR3 coding DNA: TGTGCCAGCCTGGGACTAAAAGAAGAGACCCAGTACTTC.

The sample holds many counts of this clonotype. The rearrangement joins TRBV7-6 to TRBJ1-6; D not resolved. The CDR3 length is 13 residues. The V gene lost 1 base and the J gene lost 9 bases, with 7 bases spanning the gap. Germline V gene data show CDR1 as SGHVS and CDR2 as FNYEAQ. CDR3 sequence reads: CASSLGGISPLHF. Written as DNA, the CDR3 is TGTGCCAGCAGCTTAGGGGGAATTTCACCCCTCCACTTT.

The chain couples TRBV25-1 to TRBJ1-4; 10 bases match TRBD1. Looked up from germline, CDR1 is MGHDK and CDR2 is SYGVNS. With 6 bases clipped from V and 3 bases from J, the junction kept 4 bases outside the gene matches. CDR3 size: 15 residues. CDR3 nucleotide sequence: TGTGCCAGCAGCGACAGGGGGCGAGCTAATGAAAAACTGTTTTTT. Translated: CASSDRGRANEKLFF.

The V call is TRBV25-1, the J call TRBJ1-2; 7 positions match TRBD1. J lost 8 bases, V lost 11 bases, and 2 bases had no gene match. The CDR3 is made up of 9 amino acids. CDR1 and CDR2 (germline): MGHDK, SYGVNS. The CDR3 loop is CAGGQGYTF. CDR3 sequence (DNA): TGTGCCGGGGGACAGGGCTACACCTTC.

About this clonotype itself: The junction differs from germline at one of its ends, possibly a read error. This sequence joins TRBV10-3 and TRBJ2-7, with 10 bases identical to TRBD2. Germline CDR1 is ENHRY and CDR2 is SYGVKD. The CDR3 totals 13 residues. The CDR3 sequence is CASSASGSYEQYF. The CDR3, as DNA: TGTGCCAGCAGTGCTAGCGGGAGCTACGAGCAGTACTTC.

This chain connects TRBV19 to TRBJ2-2, with 15 bases that match TRBD2. The trim removed 5 bases at V and 7 bases at J, leaving 8 bases unmatched. The CDR3 consists of 17 residues. Per germline, CDR1 LNHDA and CDR2 SQIVND (reference sequence). The CDR3 loop reads CASSLGLAGGPDGELFF. The CDR3 nucleotides read TGTGCCAGTAGTCTCGGACTAGCGGGAGGGCCAGACGGGGAGCTGTTTTTT. Full variable domain (missing parts from reference TRBV19 and TRBJ2-2): DGGITQSPKYLFRKEGQNVTLSCEQNLNHDAMYWYRQDPGQGLRLIYYSQIVNDFQKGDIAEGYSVSREKKESFPLTVTSAQKNPTAFYLCASSLGLAGGPDGELFFGEGSRLTVL.